This TCR beta chain was retrieved from a study of T cell changes during pregnancy in multiple sclerosis. In germline, CDR1 is MNHEY, CDR2 SMNVEV (reference sequence). Trimming cost V 5 bases and J 0 bases; bases outside gene matches: 8. The CDR3 length is 17 residues. Using immunoSEQ multiplex PCR, the repertoire was profiled, and TCRdb retains in-frame clones only, with some absent. Here the sample spans more than 35,000 clones, around 90% being singletons. This clone was counted a few times. The source of this sequence is a female donor in good health, enrolled as a control in a pregnancy study. The chain couples TRBV27 to TRBJ1-5, with TRBD1 identical over 9 bases. Here the sequenced sample was CD8+ T cells from peripheral blood mononuclear cells, taken after pregnancy. CDR3 sequence: CASSERQGGLSNQPQHF. The CDR3 region has the DNA TGTGCCAGCAGTGAGCGACAGGGGGGACTTAGCAATCAGCCCCAGCATTTT.